This T cell receptor (beta chain) is drawn from a study of T cell responses to AZD1222 COVID-19 vaccine. Sequencing was performed with immunoSEQ multiplex PCR; in TCRdb, only in-frame clones are kept and a portion is missing. The data show approximately 150,000 clones, approximately 94% seen once. This clone turned up a few times. The CDR3 totals 17 residues. Germline-derived CDR1 and CDR2 are SGHAT and FQNNGV. V lost 0 bases to trimming and J lost 4 bases; unmatched junction nucleotides: 7. This receptor was obtained from an adult who received the AZD1222 COVID-19 vaccine. The J gene is TRBJ2-2, the V gene TRBV11-2; 8 bases agree with TRBD1. The sample was peripheral blood, taken 28 days after the second AZD1222 dose. The CDR3 nucleotides read TGTGCCAGCAGCTTAGATCGAGGACAGGGTGGCACCGGGGAGCTGTTTTTT. It is translated as CASSLDRGQGGTGELFF.